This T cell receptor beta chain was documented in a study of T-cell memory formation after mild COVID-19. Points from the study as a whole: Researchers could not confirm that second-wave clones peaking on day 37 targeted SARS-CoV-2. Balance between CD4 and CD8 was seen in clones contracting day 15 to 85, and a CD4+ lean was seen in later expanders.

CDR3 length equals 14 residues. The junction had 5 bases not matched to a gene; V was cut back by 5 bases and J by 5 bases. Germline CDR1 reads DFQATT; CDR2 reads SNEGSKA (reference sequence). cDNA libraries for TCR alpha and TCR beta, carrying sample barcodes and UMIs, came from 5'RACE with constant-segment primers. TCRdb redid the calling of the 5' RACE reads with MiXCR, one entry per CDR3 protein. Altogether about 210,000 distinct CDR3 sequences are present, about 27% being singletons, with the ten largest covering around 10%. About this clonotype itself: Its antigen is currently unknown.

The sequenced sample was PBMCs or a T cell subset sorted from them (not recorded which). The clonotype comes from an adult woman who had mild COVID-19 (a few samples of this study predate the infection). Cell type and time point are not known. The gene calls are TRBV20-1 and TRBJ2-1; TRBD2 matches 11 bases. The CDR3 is CSAPTSGDHNEQFF. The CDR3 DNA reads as TGCAGTGCTCCGACTAGCGGGGACCACAATGAGCAGTTCTTC.